These 28 T cell receptor beta chains were all obtained from the same sample, sequenced in a study of CD8 T cells in Susac syndrome. Random hexamers were used to reverse transcribe 0.5 to 1 ug of RNA. MiXCR was run by TCRdb on the immunoSEQ multiplex PCR reads, yielding one entry per CDR3 protein. The sample contains 200,000 to 250,000 distinct CDR3 sequences, around 96% of which appear only once. Material: CD4+ T cells from PBMCs. Receptors were obtained from a human donor with multiple sclerosis.

The chain couples TRBV30 to TRBJ1-5; 9 positions agree with TRBD1. This CDR3 is built from 14 residues. Germline V CDR1 and CDR2: GTSNPN, SVGIG (reference sequence). V shed 6 bases, J shed 2 bases, and the junction held 5 bases outside the gene matches. As DNA, the CDR3 is TGTGCCTGTAACCGGGACAGGGGCAATCAGCCCCAGCATTTT. This sequence encodes CACNRDRGNQPQHF. The full variable domain, completed using reference TRBV30 and TRBJ1-5, is SQTIHQWPATLVQPVGSPLSLECTVEGTSNPNLYWYRQAAGRGLQLLFYSVGIGQISSEVPQNLSASRPQDRQFILSSKKLLLSDSGFYLCACNRDRGNQPQHFGDGTRLSIL.

CDR3 in amino acids: CASSRISQGYTF. DNA of the CDR3: TGTGCCAGCAGCCGCATTTCCCAGGGCTACACCTTC. The rearrangement joins TRBV3-1 to TRBJ1-2; D not resolved. V lost 4 bases to trimming and J lost 8 bases, with 11 bases between them. The CDR3 totals 12 residues. Germline V gene lookup returns CDR1 LGHDT and CDR2 YNNKEL (reference sequence).

The CDR3 DNA follows: TGCAGTGCCAAACGACTAGCGGGAGGAACGAACACCGGGGAGCTGTTTTTT. Encoded protein: CSAKRLAGGTNTGELFF. V and J are TRBV20-1 and TRBJ2-2; 13 bases agree with TRBD2. Trimming removed 6 bases from V and 0 bases from J; junction bases left unmatched: 7. The CDR3 has 17 residues. The germline CDR1 and CDR2 sequences are DFQATT and SNEGSKA (reference sequence).

This chain connects TRBV2 to TRBJ2-5, with 9 positions matching TRBD1. The V and J ends lost 2 bases and 9 bases, in that order; junction bases with no gene match: 7. The germline V gene encodes CDR1 SNHLY and CDR2 FYNNEI. This CDR3 region has 14 residues. For the CDR3, the DNA is TGTGCCAGCAGTGAAACCGGGACAGGGTTGTCCCAGTACTTC. This sequence encodes CASSETGTGLSQYF.

The chain recombines TRBV27 with TRBJ1-5, with D hard to call. The ends were cut back, 3 bases at V and 2 bases at J, with 8 bases in the middle. Looked up from germline, CDR1 is MNHEY and CDR2 is SMNVEV (reference sequence). The CDR3 runs 14 residues. This chain's CDR3 is CASSFVSGNQPQHF. The DNA of the CDR3 is TGTGCCAGCAGTTTTGTATCCGGCAATCAGCCCCAGCATTTT.

This chain uses TRBV6-5 with TRBJ1-5, with 7 bases matching TRBD1. The germline CDR1 and CDR2 sequences are MNHEY and SVGAGI. The CDR3 length is 14 residues. V dropped 5 bases and J dropped 3; count of bases not matched to a gene: 4. The CDR3 here is CASSRTGLNQPQHF. The CDR3 nucleotides are TGTGCCAGCAGTCGGACAGGCCTCAATCAGCCCCAGCATTTT.

The chain carries TRBV20-1 and TRBJ2-5, with no clear D. Trimming took 4 bases from V and 5 from J, leaving 17 bases between them. CDR1 DFQATT and CDR2 SNEGSKA come from the germline V gene (reference sequence). This CDR3 spans 14 amino acids. The CDR3 DNA reads as TGCAGTGCTACTGCGACATTCCGGACGGAGACCCAGTACTTC. Translated: CSATATFRTETQYF.

The rearrangement links TRBV7-9 to TRBJ2-3, with D unclear. V was cut by 4 bases and J by 4 bases, with 12 bases left in between. Germline CDR1 reads SEHNR; CDR2 reads FQNEAQ (reference sequence). CDR3 length: 14 residues. CDR3 protein: CASSYGIGADTQYF. The CDR3 DNA is TGTGCCAGCAGCTATGGGATTGGTGCAGATACGCAGTATTTT.

V gene TRBV7-2 combines with J gene TRBJ1-5; D uncertain. The V and J ends lost 6 bases and 3 bases respectively, with 18 bases between them. CDR1 and CDR2 from the germline V gene are SGHTA and FQGNSA. This CDR3 spans 16 amino acids. As DNA, the CDR3 is TGTGCCAGCAGTCCCTGGTCGGTTCAAATCAATCAGCCCCAGCATTTT. Amino acid sequence: CASSPWSVQINQPQHF.

The V gene is TRBV28, the J gene TRBJ2-7; 8 bases are a match to TRBD1. Trimming took 5 bases from V and 4 from J; bases not matched to a gene: 10. Germline CDR1 is MDHEN and CDR2 is SYDVKM. The CDR3 is 15 residues long. The CDR3, as DNA: TGTGCCAGCAGTCCCCCGACAGGGGCTCTTTACGAGCAGTACTTC. Its protein product is CASSPPTGALYEQYF.

The V gene is TRBV5-6, the J gene TRBJ2-7; TRBD1 matches at 9 bases. Germline V CDR1 and CDR2: SGHDT, YYEEEE. The CDR3 has 16 amino acids. The ends lost 4 bases at V and 2 bases at J; junction bases unmatched: 10. Written as DNA, the CDR3 is TGTGCCAGCAGCCACTTCGCGGGACAGGGTGCCTACGAGCAGTACTTC. This gives the protein CASSHFAGQGAYEQYF.

J is TRBJ2-7 and V is TRBV5-1, with 13 bases fitting TRBD2. With 3 bases clipped from V and 2 bases from J, the junction kept 2 bases outside the gene matches. Germline V gives CDR1 SGHRS, CDR2 YFSETQ. The CDR3 has 15 amino acids. CDR3 region: CASSSTSGRPYEQYF. CDR3 in DNA: TGCGCCAGCAGCTCGACTAGCGGGAGGCCCTACGAGCAGTACTTC. The whole variable domain, remainder taken from reference TRBV5-1 and TRBJ2-7, is KAGVTQTPRYLIKTRGQQVTLSCSPISGHRSVSWYQQTPGQGLQFLFEYFSETQRNKGNFPGRFSGRQFSNSRSEMNVSTLELGDSALYLCASSSTSGRPYEQYFGPGTRLTVT.

The rearrangement links TRBV3-1 to TRBJ2-1; 11 positions match TRBD2. This CDR3 spans 18 amino acids. V shed 4 bases, J shed 3 bases, and the junction held 11 bases outside the gene matches. Germline V gives CDR1 LGHDT, CDR2 YNNKEL (reference sequence). In DNA form, the CDR3 reads TGTGCCAGCAGCCTCTTCAGACTAGCGGGGACACTCTACAATGAGCAGTTCTTC. Its protein product is CASSLFRLAGTLYNEQFF.

This clonotype appeared a single time. This sequence joins TRBV3-1 and TRBJ1-4; D uncertain. V dropped 4 bases and J dropped 4 bases, with 10 bases sitting between them. The CDR3 covers 14 residues. Germline CDR1 and CDR2: LGHDT and YNNKEL (reference sequence). The CDR3 reads CASSPALNNEKLFF. In DNA form, the CDR3 reads TGTGCCAGCAGCCCAGCCTTAAATAATGAAAAACTGTTTTTT.

V gene TRBV4-2 combines with J gene TRBJ1-2; 7 nucleotides agree with TRBD1. This CDR3 is built from 17 residues. V dropped 0 bases and J dropped 8; count of bases not matched to a gene: 15. Germline values: CDR1 LGHNA, CDR2 YNFKEQ. The DNA for the CDR3 is TGTGCCAGCAGCCAAGAAGAAGGATGGCAGGGGGGTGTAGGCTACACCTTC. This encodes CASSQEEGWQGGVGYTF.

This chain uses TRBV29-1 with TRBJ1-1; perhaps TRBD1 as D (5 bases). The CDR3 sequence is 10 residues long. Per the germline V gene, CDR1 is SQVTM and CDR2 is ANQGSEA. V lost 7 bases and J 4 bases, leaving 7 bases between the germline ends. The chain's CDR3 is CSGRATEAFF. In DNA form, the CDR3 reads TGCAGCGGCAGGGCCACTGAAGCTTTCTTT.

This chain links TRBV19 with TRBJ2-1; 11 bases line up with TRBD2. CDR3 length: 15 amino acids. Germline assignment: CDR1 LNHDA and CDR2 SQIVND (reference sequence). V was clipped by 1 base and J by 7 bases; unmatched bases: 3. CDR3 coding DNA: TGTGCCAGTAGTATAGCGGCTAGCGGGGGGAATGAGCAGTTCTTC. This translates into CASSIAASGGNEQFF.

This chain connects TRBV12-2 to TRBJ1-1; no DNA check was done on the table's D call, TRBD1. TRBV12-2 corresponds to a pseudogene. The CDR3 extends over 16 amino acids. The CDR3 region is CASRLEGRQENTEAFF. The CDR3 nucleotides read TGTGCAAGTCGCTTAGAGGGGCGCCAGGAGAACACTGAAGCTTTCTTT.

CDR3 protein: CASSPSGAQETQYF. CDR3 in DNA: TGCGCCAGCAGCCCTAGCGGGGCCCAAGAGACCCAGTACTTC. The gene calls are TRBV5-1 and TRBJ2-5, with 9 bases identical to TRBD2. Germline lookup yields CDR1 SGHRS and CDR2 YFSETQ. With 4 bases clipped from V and 1 base from J, the junction kept 2 bases outside the gene matches. CDR3 size: 14 residues.

J is TRBJ2-5 and V is TRBV24-1, with a possible D match to TRBD1 (5 bases). This CDR3 contains 15 residues. Germline-derived CDR1 and CDR2 are KGHDR and SFDVKD. Trimming took off 9 bases at V and 0 bases at J, with 16 bases between the two ends. The CDR3 DNA reads TGTGCCACCGGGTCTCACAGGAAGAACCAAGAGACCCAGTACTTC. Its protein is CATGSHRKNQETQYF.

The V call is TRBV12-3 or TRBV12-4, the J call TRBJ2-1; TRBD1 matches at 7 bases. The CDR3 is made up of 13 amino acids. Trimming cost V 6 bases and J 9 bases; bases outside gene matches: 8. Written as DNA, the CDR3 is TGTGCCAGCAGAGAGGACAGGAGCGGTGAGCAGTTCTTC. It specifies CASREDRSGEQFF.

The chain uses TRBV9 and TRBJ2-7, with 9 bases fitting TRBD1. CDR1 is SGDLS and CDR2 is YYNGEE in the germline V gene. The J segment lost 5 bases and the V segment lost 2 bases, leaving 5 bases of the junction unmatched. CDR3 size: 14 residues. CDR3 sequence: CASSVTGGINEQYF. The CDR3 DNA reads TGTGCCAGCAGCGTTACAGGGGGCATCAACGAGCAGTACTTC.

This chain links TRBV29-1 with TRBJ2-1, with 7 nucleotides matching TRBD1. CDR3 length equals 14 residues. Germline lookup yields CDR1 SQVTM and CDR2 ANQGSEA. J gave up 1 base and V 4 bases, and 4 bases lay outside the gene matches. CDR3 residues: CSVAGTASYNEQFF. DNA of the CDR3: TGCAGCGTTGCCGGGACAGCATCCTACAATGAGCAGTTCTTC.

This chain links TRBV20-1 with TRBJ1-2, with D possibly being TRBD1 (6 bases). Germline CDR1 and CDR2: DFQATT and SNEGSKA (reference sequence). The CDR3 is 12 amino acids. The germline V and J ends were trimmed by 3 bases and 7 bases, with 12 bases remaining between them. Here the CDR3 DNA reads TGCAGTGCTAGTTCGGGGGCTGGTGGCTACACCTTC. It codes for CSASSGAGGYTF.

CDR3 DNA: TGTGCCACCAGCAGAGTGCTAGCGGGCTTCCTGGAGACCCAGTACTTC. This codes for CATSRVLAGFLETQYF. J is TRBJ2-5 and V is TRBV15; the match to TRBD2 covers 8 bases. The CDR3 is made up of 16 amino acids. Trimming took 1 base from V and 5 from J; bases not matched to a gene: 9. The germline V gene has CDR1 LNHNV and CDR2 YYDKDF (reference sequence).

A few counts support this clonotype. The chain couples TRBV27 to TRBJ2-3; unclear D gene. This CDR3 has 11 residues. V was shortened by 4 bases and J by 5 bases, with 4 bases between the two germline ends. Germline V gene sequence: CDR1 MNHEY, CDR2 SMNVEV (reference sequence). The CDR3 sequence: CASSSRDTQYF. The CDR3 DNA reads TGTGCCAGCAGTTCGAGAGATACGCAGTATTTT.

The gene calls are TRBV20-1 and TRBJ2-7; 12 nucleotides agree with TRBD1. Trimming removed 5 bases from V and 5 bases from J; junction bases left unmatched: 4. From germline, CDR1 is DFQATT and CDR2 SNEGSKA (reference sequence). The CDR3 loop spans 13 amino acids. CDR3 amino acids: CSAAGTGGNEQYF. DNA of the CDR3: TGCAGTGCTGCCGGGACAGGGGGCAACGAGCAGTACTTC.

The rearrangement uses TRBV12-3 or TRBV12-4 and TRBJ1-1; 9 bases are a match to TRBD1. With 9 bases clipped from V and 1 base from J, the junction kept 9 bases outside the gene matches. This CDR3 is 15 amino acids long. CDR3: CASYYGDRENTEAFF. CDR3 in DNA: TGTGCCAGTTACTACGGGGACAGGGAGAACACTGAAGCTTTCTTT.